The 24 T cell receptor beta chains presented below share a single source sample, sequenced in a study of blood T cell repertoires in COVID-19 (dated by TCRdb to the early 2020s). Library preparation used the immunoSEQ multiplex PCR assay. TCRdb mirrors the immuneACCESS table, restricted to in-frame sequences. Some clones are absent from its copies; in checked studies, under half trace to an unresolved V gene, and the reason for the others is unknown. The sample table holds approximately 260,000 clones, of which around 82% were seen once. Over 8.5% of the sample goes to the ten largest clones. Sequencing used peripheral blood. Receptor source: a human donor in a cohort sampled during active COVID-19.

The CDR3: CASSYAGPGGIAGNTIYF. CDR3 nucleotide sequence: TGTGCCAGCAGTTATGCAGGCCCAGGGGGGATAGCCGGAAACACCATATATTTT. V gene TRBV28 combines with J gene TRBJ1-3, with 7 bases identical to TRBD1. J lost 4 bases, V lost 4 bases, and 16 bases had no gene match. The CDR3 spans 18 residues. Germline CDR1 MDHEN, CDR2 SYDVKM.

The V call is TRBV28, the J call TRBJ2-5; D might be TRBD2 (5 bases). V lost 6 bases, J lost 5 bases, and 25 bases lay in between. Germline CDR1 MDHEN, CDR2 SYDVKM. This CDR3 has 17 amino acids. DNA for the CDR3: TGTGCCAGCAGCCAAAAGAGGCTAGCTGTCACTAGGGAGACCCAGTACTTC. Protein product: CASSQKRLAVTRETQYF.

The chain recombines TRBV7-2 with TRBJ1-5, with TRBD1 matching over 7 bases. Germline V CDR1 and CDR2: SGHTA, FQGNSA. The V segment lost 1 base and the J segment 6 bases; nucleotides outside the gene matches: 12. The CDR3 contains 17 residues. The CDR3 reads CASSLDRGQGVAQPQHF. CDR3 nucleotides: TGTGCCAGCAGCTTAGACCGAGGGCAGGGGGTGGCTCAGCCCCAGCATTTT. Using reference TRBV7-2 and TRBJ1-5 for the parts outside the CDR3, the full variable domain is GAGVSQSPSNKVTEKGKDVELRCDPISGHTALYWYRQSLGQGLEFLIYFQGNSAPDKSGLPSDRFSAERTGGSVSTLTIQRTQQEDSAVYLCASSLDRGQGVAQPQHFGDGTRLSIL.

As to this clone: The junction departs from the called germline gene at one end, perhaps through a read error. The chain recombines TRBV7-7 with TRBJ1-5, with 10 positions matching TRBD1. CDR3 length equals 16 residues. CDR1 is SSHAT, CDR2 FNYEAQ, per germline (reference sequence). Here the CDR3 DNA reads TGTGCTAGCAGCAGGGGGACAGGGGTATCGGATCAGCCCCAGCATTTT. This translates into CASSRGTGVSDQPQHF.

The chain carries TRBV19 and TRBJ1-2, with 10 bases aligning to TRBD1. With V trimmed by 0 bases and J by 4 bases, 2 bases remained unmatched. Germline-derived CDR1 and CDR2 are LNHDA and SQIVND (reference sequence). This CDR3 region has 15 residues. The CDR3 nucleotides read TGTGCCAGTAGTATAGAGGGACAGGGGAGCTATGGCTACACCTTC. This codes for CASSIEGQGSYGYTF.

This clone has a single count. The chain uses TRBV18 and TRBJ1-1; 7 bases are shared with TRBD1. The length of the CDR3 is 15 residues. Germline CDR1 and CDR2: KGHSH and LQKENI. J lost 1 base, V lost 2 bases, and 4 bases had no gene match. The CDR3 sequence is CASSPDRVPNTEAFF. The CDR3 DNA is TGTGCCAGCTCACCAGACAGGGTTCCGAACACTGAAGCTTTCTTT.

CDR3 in amino acids: CASSEYRGATNEKLFF. The CDR3 DNA reads TGTGCCAGCAGTGAATATCGGGGGGCTACTAATGAAAAACTGTTTTTT. This chain uses TRBV25-1 with TRBJ1-4, with D perhaps TRBD1 (6 bases). Germline V lookup: CDR1 MGHDK, CDR2 SYGVNS. The ends were cut back, 0 bases at V and 2 bases at J, with 10 bases in the middle. There are 16 residues in the CDR3.

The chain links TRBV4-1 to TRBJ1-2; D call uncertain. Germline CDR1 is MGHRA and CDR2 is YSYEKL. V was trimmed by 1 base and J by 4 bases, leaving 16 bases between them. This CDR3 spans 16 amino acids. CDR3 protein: CASSQGQALRAYGYTF. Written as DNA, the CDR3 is TGCGCCAGCAGCCAAGGCCAGGCTCTGCGGGCCTATGGCTACACCTTC.

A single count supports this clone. CDR3 sequence (DNA): TGTGCCAGCAGCCAAAGGACACCAACTAGCACAGATACGCAGTATTTT. This sequence encodes CASSQRTPTSTDTQYF. The V call is TRBV14, the J call TRBJ2-3; tentatively, D is TRBD1 (5 bases). This CDR3 is 16 amino acids long. From germline, CDR1 is SGHDN and CDR2 FVKESK. Trimming removed 2 bases from V and 0 bases from J, with 12 bases in between.

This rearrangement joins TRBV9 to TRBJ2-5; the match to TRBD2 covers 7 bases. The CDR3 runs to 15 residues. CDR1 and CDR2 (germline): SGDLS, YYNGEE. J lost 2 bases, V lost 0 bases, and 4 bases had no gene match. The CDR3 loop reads CASSVEGGRQETQYF. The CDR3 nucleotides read TGTGCCAGCAGCGTAGAGGGAGGGCGGCAAGAGACCCAGTACTTC.

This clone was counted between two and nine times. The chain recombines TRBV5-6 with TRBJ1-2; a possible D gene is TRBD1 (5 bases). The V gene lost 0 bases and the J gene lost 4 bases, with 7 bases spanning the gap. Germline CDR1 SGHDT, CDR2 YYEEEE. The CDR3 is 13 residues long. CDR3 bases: TGTGCCAGCAGCTTGGGGGGCGGCTATGGCTACACCTTC. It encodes CASSLGGGYGYTF. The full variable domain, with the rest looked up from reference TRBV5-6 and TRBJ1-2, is DAGVTQSPTHLIKTRGQQVTLRCSPKSGHDTVSWYQQALGQGPQFIFQYYEEEERQRGNFPDRFSGHQFPNYSSELNVNALLLGDSALYLCASSLGGGYGYTFGSGTRLTVV.

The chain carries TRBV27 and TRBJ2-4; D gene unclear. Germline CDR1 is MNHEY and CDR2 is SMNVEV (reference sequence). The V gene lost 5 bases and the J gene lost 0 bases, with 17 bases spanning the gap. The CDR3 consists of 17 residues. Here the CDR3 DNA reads TGTGCCAGCAGTCCGTTTCGGAGTAATGTAGCCAAAAACATTCAGTACTTC. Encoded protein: CASSPFRSNVAKNIQYF.

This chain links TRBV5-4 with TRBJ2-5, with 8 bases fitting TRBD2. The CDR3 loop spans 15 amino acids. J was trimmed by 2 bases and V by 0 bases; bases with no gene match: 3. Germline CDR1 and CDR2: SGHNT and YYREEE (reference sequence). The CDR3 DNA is TGTGCCAGCAGCTTGGGCGGGAGGCAACAAGAGACCCAGTACTTC. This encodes CASSLGGRQQETQYF.

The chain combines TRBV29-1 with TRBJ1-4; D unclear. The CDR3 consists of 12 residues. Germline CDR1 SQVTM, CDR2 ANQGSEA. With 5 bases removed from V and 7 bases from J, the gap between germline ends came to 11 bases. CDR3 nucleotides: TGCAGCGTTCAGAGGGATTCTGAAAAACTGTTTTTT. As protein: CSVQRDSEKLFF.

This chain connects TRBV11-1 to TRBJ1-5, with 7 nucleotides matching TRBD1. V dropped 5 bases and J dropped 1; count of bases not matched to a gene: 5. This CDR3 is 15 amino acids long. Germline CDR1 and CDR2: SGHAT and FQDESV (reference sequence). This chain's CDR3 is CASSPDRASNQPQHF. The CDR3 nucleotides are TGTGCCAGCAGCCCCGACAGGGCGAGCAATCAGCCCCAGCATTTT.

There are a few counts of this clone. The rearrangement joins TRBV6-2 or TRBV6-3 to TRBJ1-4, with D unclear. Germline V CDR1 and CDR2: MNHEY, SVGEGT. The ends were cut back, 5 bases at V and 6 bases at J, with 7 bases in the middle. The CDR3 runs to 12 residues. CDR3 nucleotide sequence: TGTGCCAGCAGTCCCGGAGATGAAAAACTGTTTTTT. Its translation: CASSPGDEKLFF.

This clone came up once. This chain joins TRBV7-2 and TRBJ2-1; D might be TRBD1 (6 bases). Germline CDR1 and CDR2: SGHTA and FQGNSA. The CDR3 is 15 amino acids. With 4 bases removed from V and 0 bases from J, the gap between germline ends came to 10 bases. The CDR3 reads CASSSTGNSYNEQFF. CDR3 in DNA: TGTGCCAGCAGCTCAACAGGGAACTCCTACAATGAGCAGTTCTTC. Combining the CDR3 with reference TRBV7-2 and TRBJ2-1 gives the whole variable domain GAGVSQSPSNKVTEKGKDVELRCDPISGHTALYWYRQSLGQGLEFLIYFQGNSAPDKSGLPSDRFSAERTGGSVSTLTIQRTQQEDSAVYLCASSSTGNSYNEQFFGPGTRLTVL.

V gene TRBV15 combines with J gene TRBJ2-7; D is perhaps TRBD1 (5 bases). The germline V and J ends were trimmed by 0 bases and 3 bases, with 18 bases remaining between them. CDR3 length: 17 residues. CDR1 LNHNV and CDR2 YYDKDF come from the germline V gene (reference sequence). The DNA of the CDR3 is TGTGCCACCAGCAGAGAGGGGCGGACCCTAGGGAACTACGAGCAGTACTTC. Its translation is CATSREGRTLGNYEQYF.

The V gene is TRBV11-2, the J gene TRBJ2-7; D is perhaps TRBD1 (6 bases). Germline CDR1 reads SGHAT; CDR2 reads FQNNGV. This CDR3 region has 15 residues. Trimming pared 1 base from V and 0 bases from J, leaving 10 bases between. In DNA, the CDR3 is TGTGCCAGCAGCTTAGTGGACAGCGGCTCCTACGAGCAGTACTTC. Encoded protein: CASSLVDSGSYEQYF. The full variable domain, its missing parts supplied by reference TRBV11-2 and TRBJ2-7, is EAGVAQSPRYKIIEKRQSVAFWCNPISGHATLYWYQQILGQGPKLLIQFQNNGVVDDSQLPKDRFSAERLKGVDSTLKIQPAKLEDSAVYLCASSLVDSGSYEQYFGPGTRLTVT.

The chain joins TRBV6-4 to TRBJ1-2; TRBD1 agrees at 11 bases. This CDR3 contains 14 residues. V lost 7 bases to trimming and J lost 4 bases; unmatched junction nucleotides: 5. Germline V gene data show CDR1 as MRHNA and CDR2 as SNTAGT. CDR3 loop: CASTWTGGLYGYTF. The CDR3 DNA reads TGTGCCAGCACCTGGACAGGGGGCCTCTATGGCTACACCTTC.

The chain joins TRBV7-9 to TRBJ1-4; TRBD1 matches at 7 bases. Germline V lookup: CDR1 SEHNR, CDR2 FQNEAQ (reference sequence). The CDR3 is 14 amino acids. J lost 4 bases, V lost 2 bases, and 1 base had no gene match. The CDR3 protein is CASSLTGVNEKLFF. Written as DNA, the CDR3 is TGTGCCAGCAGCTTAACAGGGGTTAATGAAAAACTGTTTTTT.

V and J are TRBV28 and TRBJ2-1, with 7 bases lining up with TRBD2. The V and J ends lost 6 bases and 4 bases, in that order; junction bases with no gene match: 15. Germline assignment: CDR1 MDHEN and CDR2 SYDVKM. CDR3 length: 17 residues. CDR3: CASSLLHPGLSYNEQFF. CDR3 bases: TGTGCCAGCAGCCTTTTACACCCGGGACTAAGTTACAATGAGCAGTTCTTC.

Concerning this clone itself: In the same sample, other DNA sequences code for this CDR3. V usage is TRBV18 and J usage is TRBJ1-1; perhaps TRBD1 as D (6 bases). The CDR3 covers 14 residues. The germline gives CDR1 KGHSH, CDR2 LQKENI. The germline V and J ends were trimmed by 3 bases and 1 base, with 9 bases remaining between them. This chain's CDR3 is CASSPDRKNTEAFF. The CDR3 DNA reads TGTGCCAGCTCACCCGACAGGAAGAACACTGAAGCTTTCTTT.

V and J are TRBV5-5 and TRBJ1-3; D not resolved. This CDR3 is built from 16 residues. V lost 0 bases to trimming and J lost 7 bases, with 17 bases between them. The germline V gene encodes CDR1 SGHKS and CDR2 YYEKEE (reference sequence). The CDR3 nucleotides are TGTGCCAGCAGCTTGGTCCCAGTCCGCAGGTGGAACACCATATATTTT. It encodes CASSLVPVRRWNTIYF. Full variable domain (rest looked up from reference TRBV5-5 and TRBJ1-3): DAGVTQSPTHLIKTRGQQVTLRCSPISGHKSVSWYQQVLGQGPQFIFQYYEKEERGRGNFPDRFSARQFPNYSSELNVNALLLGDSALYLCASSLVPVRRWNTIYFGEGSWLTVV.